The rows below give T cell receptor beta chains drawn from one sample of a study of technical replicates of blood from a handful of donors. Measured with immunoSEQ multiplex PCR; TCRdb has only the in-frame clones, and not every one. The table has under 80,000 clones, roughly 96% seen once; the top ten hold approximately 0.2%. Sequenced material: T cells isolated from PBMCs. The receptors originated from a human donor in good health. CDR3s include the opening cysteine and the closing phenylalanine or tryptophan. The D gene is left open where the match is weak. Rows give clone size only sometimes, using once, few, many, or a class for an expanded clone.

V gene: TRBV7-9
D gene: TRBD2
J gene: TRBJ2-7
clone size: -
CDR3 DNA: TGTGCCAGCAGCACGGGACTAGCGGGAGACAAGCAGTACTTC
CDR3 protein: CASSTGLAGDKQYF

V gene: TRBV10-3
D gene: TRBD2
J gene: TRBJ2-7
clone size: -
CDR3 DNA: TGTGCCATCAGTGAACCCCCTAGCGGTTCTCCCTACGAGCAGTACTTC
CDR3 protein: CAISEPPSGSPYEQYF

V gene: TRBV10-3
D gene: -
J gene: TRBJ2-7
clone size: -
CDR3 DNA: TGTGCCATCAGTGAGTCGTCTTTCTACGAGCAGTACTTC
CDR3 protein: CAISESSFYEQYF

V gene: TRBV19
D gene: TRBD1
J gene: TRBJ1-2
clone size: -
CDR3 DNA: TGTGCCAGTAGTACTCGACAGGGGCGATTCGTGGGCTACACCTTC
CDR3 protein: CASSTRQGRFVGYTF

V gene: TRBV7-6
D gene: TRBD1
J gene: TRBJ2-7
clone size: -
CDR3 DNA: TGTGCCAGCAGCTCCGGGACAGGGGAATACGAGCAGTACTTC
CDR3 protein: CASSSGTGEYEQYF

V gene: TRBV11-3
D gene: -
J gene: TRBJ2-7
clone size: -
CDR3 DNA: TGTGCCAGCAGCGTATATAGAGGTGGCAGCTCCTACGAGCAGTACTTC
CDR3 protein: CASSVYRGGSSYEQYF

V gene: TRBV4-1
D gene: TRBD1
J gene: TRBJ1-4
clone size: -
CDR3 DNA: TGCGCCAGCAGGAGGACAGGGGATGAAAAACTGTTTTTT
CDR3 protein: CASRRTGDEKLFF

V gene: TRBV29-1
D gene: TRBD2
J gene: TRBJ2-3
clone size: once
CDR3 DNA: TGCAGCGTTTTACCGGGACTAGCCACAGATACGCAGTATTTT
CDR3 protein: CSVLPGLATDTQYF

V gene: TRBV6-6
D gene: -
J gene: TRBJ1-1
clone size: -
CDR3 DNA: TGTGCCAGCAGTGACAGAGCATCGAACACTGAAGCTTTCTTT
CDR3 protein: CASSDRASNTEAFF

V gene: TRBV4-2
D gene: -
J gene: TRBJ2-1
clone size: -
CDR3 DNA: TGTGCCAGCAGCCTCACAGGTAGCTCCTACAATGAGCAGTTCTTC
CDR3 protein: CASSLTGSSYNEQFF

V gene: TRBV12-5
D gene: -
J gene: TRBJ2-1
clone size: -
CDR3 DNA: TGTGCTAGTGGTTTGGGGCTTACAGGAGAGCAGTTCTTC
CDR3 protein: CASGLGLTGEQFF

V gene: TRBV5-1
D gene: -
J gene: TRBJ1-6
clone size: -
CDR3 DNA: TGCGCCAGCAGCTTGGGACAGTCCGATTCACCCCTCCACTTT
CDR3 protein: CASSLGQSDSPLHF

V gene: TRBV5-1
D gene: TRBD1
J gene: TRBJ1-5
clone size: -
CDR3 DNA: TGCGCCAGCAGCTACAGGGGGGATCAGCCCCAGCATTTT
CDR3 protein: CASSYRGDQPQHF